The present T cell receptor (beta chain) was sequenced within a study of T cell repertoires in cytomegalovirus infection. As for the study in general: Recently identified HLA-C-restricted CMV epitopes were used, and well-studied HLA-B-restricted CMV epitopes were used as well. Public TCR beta signatures provided an indication of both CMV infection and a matching HLA type.

One entry per CDR3 protein, called by TCRdb with MiXCR from the reads. The table lists around 85,000 distinct CDR3 sequences, approximately 43% of them singletons. This clonotype occurred a few times. Antigen: not known. Germline V gives CDR1 SGHRS, CDR2 YFSETQ. The V end was cut by 1 base, the J end by 0 bases, with 11 bases between. The CDR3 runs to 15 residues. Study outcomes and limitations: What dominated the ex vivo response were HLA-C-restricted CMV-specific TCR beta clonotypes. Identification of carriers of CMV plus the relevant HLA was performed using cumulative public TCR beta family frequency.

The chain combines TRBV5-1 with TRBJ2-7; D may match TRBD1 or TRBD2 (5 bases each). The input for sequencing was CD8+ T cells from cultured PBMCs, taken from culture after CMV antigen stimulation. This receptor was identified in a human donor in good health (CMV status not recorded). Some clones in this sample may be carry-over from other donors' samples. This chain's CDR3 is CASSLSPGSSYEQYF. CDR3 nucleotide sequence: TGCGCCAGCAGCTTGAGTCCAGGGAGCTCCTACGAGCAGTACTTC.